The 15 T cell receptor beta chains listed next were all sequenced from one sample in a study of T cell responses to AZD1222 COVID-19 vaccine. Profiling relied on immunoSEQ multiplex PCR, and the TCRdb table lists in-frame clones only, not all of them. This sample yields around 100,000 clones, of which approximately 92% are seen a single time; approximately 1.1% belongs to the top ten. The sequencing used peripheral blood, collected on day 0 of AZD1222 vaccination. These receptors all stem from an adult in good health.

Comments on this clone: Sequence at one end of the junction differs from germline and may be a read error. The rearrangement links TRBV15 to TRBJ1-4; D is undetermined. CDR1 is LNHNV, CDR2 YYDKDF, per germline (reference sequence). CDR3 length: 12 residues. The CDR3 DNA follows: TGTGCCACCAGCAGAGATGAGACTTATCGGGCTTTT. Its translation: CATSRDETYRAF.

The DNA of the CDR3 is TGTGCCAGCAGAACACAGATTTCAAGCAATCAGCCCCAGCATTTT. Amino acid sequence: CASRTQISSNQPQHF. The rearrangement links TRBV28 to TRBJ1-5; D remains ambiguous. There are 15 residues in the CDR3. Germline V gives CDR1 MDHEN, CDR2 SYDVKM. V shed 6 bases and J shed 1 base, with 13 bases lying between them.

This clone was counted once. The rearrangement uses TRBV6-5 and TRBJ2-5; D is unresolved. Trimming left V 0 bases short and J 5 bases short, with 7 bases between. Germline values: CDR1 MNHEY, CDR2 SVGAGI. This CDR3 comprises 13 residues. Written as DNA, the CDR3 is TGTGCCAGCAGTTACTCAGTCGCGGAGACCCAGTACTTC. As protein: CASSYSVAETQYF.

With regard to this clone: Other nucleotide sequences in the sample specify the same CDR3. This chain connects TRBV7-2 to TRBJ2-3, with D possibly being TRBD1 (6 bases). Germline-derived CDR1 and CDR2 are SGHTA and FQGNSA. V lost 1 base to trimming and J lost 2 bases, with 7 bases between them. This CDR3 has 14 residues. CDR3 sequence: CASSLGGLTDTQYF. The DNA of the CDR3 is TGTGCCAGCAGCTTAGGGGGGCTCACAGATACGCAGTATTTT.

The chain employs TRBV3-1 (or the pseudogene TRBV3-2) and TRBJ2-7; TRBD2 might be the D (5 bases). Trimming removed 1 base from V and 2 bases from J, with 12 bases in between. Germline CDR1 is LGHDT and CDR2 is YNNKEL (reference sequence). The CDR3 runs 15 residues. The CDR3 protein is CASSQGPDGTYEQYF. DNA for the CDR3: TGTGCCAGCAGCCAAGGCCCGGACGGGACCTACGAGCAGTACTTC.

In DNA, the CDR3 is TGTGCCAGCAGCTTAGAGTATAACACTGAAGCTTTCTTT. Translated: CASSLEYNTEAFF. The gene calls are TRBV7-3 and TRBJ1-1; D not resolved. Trimming took 2 bases from V and 2 from J, leaving 6 bases between them. Germline loops: CDR1 SGHTA, CDR2 FQGTGA. The CDR3 contains 13 residues.

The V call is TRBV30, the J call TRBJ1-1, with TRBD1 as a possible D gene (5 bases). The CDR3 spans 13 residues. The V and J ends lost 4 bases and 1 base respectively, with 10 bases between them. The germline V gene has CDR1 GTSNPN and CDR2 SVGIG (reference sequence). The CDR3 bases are TGTGCCTGGATCCTAGACAGGAACACTGAAGCTTTCTTT. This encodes CAWILDRNTEAFF.

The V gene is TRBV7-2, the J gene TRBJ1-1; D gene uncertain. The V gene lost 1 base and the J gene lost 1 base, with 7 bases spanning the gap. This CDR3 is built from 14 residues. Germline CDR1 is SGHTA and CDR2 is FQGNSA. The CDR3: CASSLVKANTEAFF. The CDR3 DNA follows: TGTGCCAGCAGCTTAGTTAAGGCGAACACTGAAGCTTTCTTT.

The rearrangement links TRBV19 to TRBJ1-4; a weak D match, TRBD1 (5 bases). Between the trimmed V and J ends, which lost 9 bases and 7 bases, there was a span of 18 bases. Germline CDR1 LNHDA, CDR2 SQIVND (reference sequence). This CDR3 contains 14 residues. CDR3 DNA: TGTGCCAGCCGCAGGGTGGCCGAGAGTGAAAAACTGTTTTTT. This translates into CASRRVAESEKLFF.

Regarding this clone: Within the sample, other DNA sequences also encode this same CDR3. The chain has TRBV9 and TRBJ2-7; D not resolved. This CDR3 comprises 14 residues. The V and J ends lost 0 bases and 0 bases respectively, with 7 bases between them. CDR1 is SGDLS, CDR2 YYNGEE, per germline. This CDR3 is CASSVGLRSYEQYF. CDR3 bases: TGTGCCAGCAGCGTAGGGTTACGCTCCTACGAGCAGTACTTC.

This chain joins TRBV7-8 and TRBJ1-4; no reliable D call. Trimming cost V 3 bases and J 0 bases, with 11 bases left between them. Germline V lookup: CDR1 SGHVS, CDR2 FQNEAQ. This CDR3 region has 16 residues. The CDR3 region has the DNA TGTGCCAGCAGCTTGTGGCAGGATGCAACTAATGAAAAACTGTTTTTT. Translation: CASSLWQDATNEKLFF. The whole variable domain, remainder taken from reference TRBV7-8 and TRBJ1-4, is GAGVSQSPRYKVAKRGQDVALRCDPISGHVSLFWYQQALGQGPEFLTYFQNEAQLDKSGLPSDRFFAERPEGSVSTLKIQRTQQEDSAVYLCASSLWQDATNEKLFFGSGTQLSVL.

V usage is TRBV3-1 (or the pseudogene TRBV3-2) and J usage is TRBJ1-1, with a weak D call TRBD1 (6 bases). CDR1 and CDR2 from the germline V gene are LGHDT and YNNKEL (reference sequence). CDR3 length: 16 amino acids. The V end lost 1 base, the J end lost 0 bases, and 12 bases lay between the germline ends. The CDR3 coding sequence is TGTGCCAGCAGCCAAGTACAGGGCTCGATGAACACTGAAGCTTTCTTT. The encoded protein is CASSQVQGSMNTEAFF.

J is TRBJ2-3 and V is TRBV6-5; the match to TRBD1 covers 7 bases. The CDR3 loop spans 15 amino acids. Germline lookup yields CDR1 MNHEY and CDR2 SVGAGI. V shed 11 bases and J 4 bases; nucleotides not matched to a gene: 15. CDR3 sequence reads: CAGAYIRQGPDTQYF. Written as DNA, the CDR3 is TGTGCCGGGGCCTATATACGACAGGGACCAGATACGCAGTATTTT.

The CDR3 sequence is CASSLDRRVSKLFF. Here the CDR3 DNA reads TGTGCCAGCAGTCTGGACAGGAGAGTATCGAAACTGTTTTTT. V is TRBV6-5 and J is TRBJ1-4, with TRBD1 identical over 7 bases. The V and J ends lost 5 bases and 11 bases, in that order; junction bases with no gene match: 11. Looked up from germline, CDR1 is MNHEY and CDR2 is SVGAGI. There are 14 residues in the CDR3.

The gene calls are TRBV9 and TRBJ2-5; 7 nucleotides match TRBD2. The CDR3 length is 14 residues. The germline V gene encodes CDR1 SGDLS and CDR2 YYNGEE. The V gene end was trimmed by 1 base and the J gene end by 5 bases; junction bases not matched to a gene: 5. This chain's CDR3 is CASSVRRGGETQYF. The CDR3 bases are TGTGCCAGCAGCGTAAGGAGGGGAGGGGAGACCCAGTACTTC.